Listed below are T cell receptor beta chains from one sample, sequenced in a study of blood T cell repertoires in COVID-19. Repertoires were generated with immunoSEQ multiplex PCR, while TCRdb's copy carries only in-frame clones and drops some. The sample lists over 4,500 clones; 73% were seen once. Sequenced material: peripheral blood. All receptors derive from a human donor in a cohort sampled during active COVID-19. The CDR3 runs from the conserved cysteine through the conserved F or W. The D gene is left open where the match is weak. Clone size is given for some rows only: seen once, a few or many times, or a class if the clone is expanded.

J	size	D	V	DNA	CDR3
TRBJ1-2	-	-	TRBV5-8	TGTGCCAGCAGCTTTAATGGCTACACCTTC	CASSFNGYTF
TRBJ1-2	-	-	TRBV7-2	TGTGCCAGCAGTTCCGACAGGTCCTATGGCTACACCTTC	CASSSDRSYGYTF
TRBJ2-1	-	-	TRBV6-4	TGTGCCAGCAGTGACTTAGCGAGGAGCTCCTACAATGAGCAGTTCTTC	CASSDLARSSYNEQFF
TRBJ1-2	few	-	TRBV12-3/TRBV12-4	TGTGCCAGCAGTTTAGGTATCGGGGGCTACACCTTC	CASSLGIGGYTF
TRBJ1-6	-	TRBD1	TRBV7-6	TGTGCCAGCAGCTTAGGCGACAGGGGTCGTAATTCACCCCTCCACTTT	CASSLGDRGRNSPLHF
TRBJ2-2	-	TRBD1	TRBV18	TGTGCCAGCTCAGCCCGAACAGGGGATCCCGGGGAGCTGTTTTTT	CASSARTGDPGELFF
TRBJ2-6	once	TRBD1	TRBV5-5	TGTGCCAGCAGCGCCTGGACAGGCCTCTCTGGGGCCAACGTCCTGACTTTC	CASSAWTGLSGANVLTF
TRBJ2-7	-	-	TRBV5-4	TGTGCCAGCAGTCCCACGACAGGACTCACCTACGAGCAGTACTTC	CASSPTTGLTYEQYF
TRBJ1-1	-	TRBD1	TRBV7-9	TGTGCCAGCAGCCCCCGGACAGGGCAAACTGAAGCTTTCTTT	CASSPRTGQTEAFF
TRBJ1-2	-	-	TRBV7-2	TGTGCCAGCAGCTCCGGGACATCTAACTATGGCTACACCTTC	CASSSGTSNYGYTF
TRBJ1-2	-	-	TRBV21-1	TGTGCCAGCAGCAAAGGAGAGACAGGGAAGAAGTATGGCTACACCTTC	CASSKGETGKKYGYTF
TRBJ2-7	-	-	TRBV27	TGTGCCAGCAGCCGACCGGGGGGCCGCTCCTACGAGCAGTACTTC	CASSRPGGRSYEQYF
TRBJ2-7	-	-	TRBV10-2	TGCGCCAGCAGTAGGTACAGCTCCTACGAGCAGTACTTC	CASSRYSSYEQYF
TRBJ2-7	-	-	TRBV11-3	TGTGCCAGCAGCCCAAGCGTTGAGCAGTACTTC	CASSPSVEQYF
TRBJ1-5	-	TRBD1	TRBV25-1	TGTGCCAGCAGTGAATCCGGACAGGGTTACGATCAGCCCCAGCATTTT	CASSESGQGYDQPQHF
TRBJ2-5	-	TRBD1	TRBV6-5	TGTGCCAGCAGTAGGACACAGGGGGCCTCTTCCCCCGGGAACTTC	CASSRTQGASSPGNF
TRBJ1-1	few	TRBD1	TRBV18	TGTGCCAGCTCCCCTGGACAGGGGAACACTGAAGCTTTCTTT	CASSPGQGNTEAFF
TRBJ2-7	-	TRBD1	TRBV18	TGTGCCAGCTCACCGGGGACAGGGATCAACGAGCAGTACTTC	CASSPGTGINEQYF
TRBJ1-5	-	-	TRBV5-1	TGCGCCAGCAGCTTGGGGGGGCTAAATCAGCCCCAGCATTTT	CASSLGGLNQPQHF
TRBJ2-7	-	-	TRBV6-1	TGTGCCAGCAGTGAAGTCGGCGGAAGCTCCTACGAGCAGTACTTC	CASSEVGGSSYEQYF
TRBJ2-1	-	TRBD2	TRBV5-1	TGCGCCAGCAGCTTACGCACTAGCGGGGGAAACAATGAGCAGTTCTTC	CASSLRTSGGNNEQFF
TRBJ1-3	-	-	TRBV5-6	TGTGCCAGCAGCTTGGTTGCAGGGGCTGGTGGAAACACCATATATTTT	CASSLVAGAGGNTIYF
TRBJ1-4	-	-	TRBV12-3/TRBV12-4	TGTGCCAGCAGTTTCCGGGAAGAAGAAAAACTGTTTTTT	CASSFREEEKLFF
TRBJ1-5	-	-	TRBV2	TGTGCCAGCAGTGGGACAGTGGGCAATCAGCCCCAGCATTTT	CASSGTVGNQPQHF
TRBJ2-3	-	TRBD2	TRBV6-4	TGTGCCTCCCGGCCCGCAGCGGGGGGATCAGATACGCAGTATTTT	CASRPAAGGSDTQYF
TRBJ1-3	-	-	TRBV2	TGTGCCAGCAGTTTCGGCTCTGGAAACACCATATATTTT	CASSFGSGNTIYF
TRBJ1-1	-	TRBD1	TRBV19	TGTGCCAGTAGTTCCCGCGGGACAGGGTATTTCACTGAAGCTTTCTTT	CASSSRGTGYFTEAFF
TRBJ2-2	once	-	TRBV2	TGTGCCAGCAGCCCTAAGTTGTCCGGGGAGCTGTTTTTT	CASSPKLSGELFF
TRBJ1-6	-	-	TRBV14	TGTGCCAGCAGCCTCAGGGGCAGAGGATCACCCCTCCACTTT	CASSLRGRGSPLHF